The T cell receptor (beta chain) under discussion was sequenced for a study of blood T cell repertoires in COVID-19. The table lists this clone with a few counts. This CDR3 is 16 amino acids long. V was trimmed by 2 bases and J by 3 bases, leaving 15 bases between them. Germline assignment: CDR1 SGDLS and CDR2 YYNGEE. Assay used: immunoSEQ multiplex PCR; TCRdb lists only in-frame clones, some missing. The sample lists 300,000 to 350,000 clones, approximately 83% seen once, with around 2.1% in the top ten. The recovered donors of Cohort 3 showed two negative PCRs, clearance, or symptom resolution. The sample taken for sequencing was PBMCs or T cells enriched from blood (not recorded which). The clonotype comes from a man younger than 40 who had recovered from COVID-19. The chain links TRBV9 to TRBJ1-3; possibly TRBD1 for D (6 bases). The CDR3 coding sequence is TGTGCCAGCAGCGTCGTCGAGACAGGCTTTGGAAACACCATATATTTT. Translating gives CASSVVETGFGNTIYF. Full variable domain (missing parts from reference TRBV9 and TRBJ1-3): DSGVTQTPKHLITATGQRVTLRCSPRSGDLSVYWYQQSLDQGLQFLIQYYNGEERAKGNILERFSAQQFPDLHSELNLSSLELGDSALYFCASSVVETGFGNTIYFGEGSWLTVV.